One and the same sample provided the 19 T cell receptor beta chains below, sequenced in a study of OX40 agonist ivuxolimab in advanced cancers. The library came from the immunoSEQ multiplex PCR assay. TCRdb's version of the immuneACCESS table is confined to in-frame rearrangements and falls short of the full clone set. An unresolved V gene accounts for under half of the shortfall where checked; the remainder is of unknown origin. The sample records some 70,000 clones, about 90% of which are singletons. Jointly, the top ten make up 2.5% to 3% of the sample. The specimen comprised CD4+ or CD8+ T cells sorted from blood, sampled in a trial of the OX40 agonist ivuxolimab. Source of these receptors: an adult with an advanced solid tumor such as melanoma, head and neck, liver or kidney cancer.

The chain is built from TRBV23-1 and TRBJ1-1, with no clear D. Being an ORF, TRBV23-1 has a function that is uncertain. With 2 bases removed from V and 0 bases from J, the gap between germline ends came to 10 bases. This CDR3 is built from 15 residues. The CDR3 sequence: CASSQPDTMNTEAFF. CDR3 bases: TGCGCCAGCAGTCAACCCGACACAATGAACACTGAAGCTTTCTTT.

The chain has TRBV5-4 and TRBJ1-3; 8 positions agree with TRBD1. The CDR3 is made up of 15 amino acids. Trimming took 4 bases from V and 4 from J; bases not matched to a gene: 7. CDR1 and CDR2 (germline): SGHNT, YYREEE (reference sequence). The CDR3 loop reads CASSLETGEGNTIYF. As DNA, the CDR3 is TGTGCCAGCAGCCTTGAGACAGGGGAAGGAAACACCATATATTTT.

Only one count was recorded for this clone. The rearrangement links TRBV27 to TRBJ2-2, with D perhaps matching TRBD1 (5 bases). The CDR3 has 17 residues. Germline V lookup: CDR1 MNHEY, CDR2 SMNVEV (reference sequence). V gave up 3 bases and J gave up 5 bases, with 19 bases separating them. CDR3 nucleotide sequence: TGTGCCAGCAGTTTCCCCTCTAAGGGGTTAGGGACCGGGGAGCTGTTTTTT. Its translation is CASSFPSKGLGTGELFF.

This clone has a single count. This chain uses TRBV7-5 with TRBJ1-1. TRBV7-5 is reported as a pseudogene. The CDR3 covers 17 residues. The CDR3 reads CASSLVVLGSGFTEAFF. The CDR3 region has the DNA TGTGCCAGCAGCTTAGTAGTGTTGGGTTCGGGGTTCACTGAAGCTTTCTTT.

This chain joins TRBV9 and TRBJ2-4; tentative D call: TRBD2 (7 bases). There are 14 residues in the CDR3. Trimming left V 3 bases short and J 8 bases short, with 15 bases between. Germline V CDR1 and CDR2: SGDLS, YYNGEE. Here the CDR3 reads CASSGPGGRDIQYF. The DNA for the CDR3 is TGTGCCAGCAGCGGCCCCGGGGGGCGGGACATTCAGTACTTC.

This sequence joins TRBV28 and TRBJ2-3; possible D gene TRBD2, 7 bases. Germline V gene sequence: CDR1 MDHEN, CDR2 SYDVKM. Trimming removed 3 bases from V and 2 bases from J, with 21 bases in between. CDR3 size: 18 residues. The CDR3 DNA reads as TGTGCCAGCAGTTTGGCCCGAAAGCGGGACACGGACACAGATACGCAGTATTTT. This translates into CASSLARKRDTDTDTQYF.

This clone was seen only once. This chain uses TRBV7-9 with TRBJ2-7; the match to TRBD2 covers 11 bases. J gave up 1 base and V 6 bases, and 8 bases lay outside the gene matches. This CDR3 has 16 residues. Germline V gives CDR1 SEHNR, CDR2 FQNEAQ (reference sequence). The CDR3 sequence: CASSLGTSGLSYEQYF. The CDR3 region has the DNA TGTGCCAGCAGTCTTGGGACTAGCGGCCTGTCCTACGAGCAGTACTTC.

The chain is built from TRBV28 and TRBJ1-6; 7 nucleotides line up with TRBD1. Trimming cost V 6 bases and J 6 bases; bases outside gene matches: 11. The CDR3 sequence is 16 residues long. Germline-derived CDR1 and CDR2 are MDHEN and SYDVKM. The CDR3 protein is CASSLPGQKFNSPLHF. CDR3 nucleotide sequence: TGTGCCAGCAGCCTGCCGGGACAGAAGTTTAATTCACCCCTCCACTTT.

V and J are TRBV6-6 and TRBJ1-5; 8 positions match TRBD1. The CDR3 sequence is 16 residues long. CDR1 MNHNY and CDR2 SVGAGI come from the germline V gene (reference sequence). The V gene end was trimmed by 6 bases and the J gene end by 2 bases; junction bases not matched to a gene: 9. CDR3 nucleotide sequence: TGTGCCAGCAGGTCGACAGGGGTTAACCGCAATCAGCCCCAGCATTTT. Encoded protein: CASRSTGVNRNQPQHF.

The rearrangement uses TRBV18 and TRBJ2-7; D remains unclear. This CDR3 contains 13 residues. CDR1 KGHSH and CDR2 LQKENI come from the germline V gene. Trimming cost V 3 bases and J 6 bases, with 12 bases left between them. CDR3 amino acids: CASSPGSDREQYF. DNA of the CDR3: TGTGCCAGCTCACCGGGGTCGGACCGCGAGCAGTACTTC.

The chain links TRBV4-2 to TRBJ2-2, with D possibly matching TRBD1 (6 bases). Germline V gene lookup returns CDR1 LGHNA and CDR2 YNFKEQ. Trimming took 1 base from V and 2 from J, leaving 14 bases between them. The CDR3 has 17 amino acids. Here the CDR3 reads CASSQVPGAINTGELFF. In DNA form, the CDR3 reads TGTGCCAGCAGCCAAGTCCCAGGGGCCATTAACACCGGGGAGCTGTTTTTT.

For this clone: The identical CDR3 is also encoded by other nucleotide sequences in the sample. This chain links TRBV14 with TRBJ2-4; TRBD1 matches at 7 bases. The CDR3 is made up of 16 amino acids. Trimming at V came to 5 bases and at J to 1 base, leaving 8 bases not matched to a gene. CDR1 and CDR2 (germline): SGHDN, FVKESK. As DNA, the CDR3 is TGTGCCAGCAGCTCACGACAGGGAAGGGCCAAAAACATTCAGTACTTC. It is translated as CASSSRQGRAKNIQYF.

This clone appeared a few times. This chain connects TRBV4-1 to TRBJ1-4, with unresolved D. CDR3 length: 13 amino acids. Germline-derived CDR1 and CDR2 are MGHRA and YSYEKL. V dropped 5 bases and J dropped 8 bases, with 12 bases sitting between them. The chain's CDR3 is CASSGPLYEKLFF. The CDR3 DNA follows: TGCGCCAGCAGCGGACCCCTTTACGAAAAACTGTTTTTT.

This clone was picked up a small number of times. The chain recombines TRBV4-2 with TRBJ1-5; TRBD1 matches 7 bases. Per germline, CDR1 LGHNA and CDR2 YNFKEQ. V was pared by 5 bases and J by 0 bases, with 10 bases of the junction left unmatched. The CDR3 length is 17 residues. CDR3 residues: CASSGLMGQNSNQPQHF. The CDR3 coding sequence is TGTGCCAGCAGCGGATTGATGGGACAGAATAGCAATCAGCCCCAGCATTTT.

The V call is TRBV11-2, the J call TRBJ2-7, with a possible D match to TRBD1 (5 bases). There are 15 residues in the CDR3. V dropped 1 base and J dropped 3 bases, with 13 bases sitting between them. Germline V gene sequence: CDR1 SGHAT, CDR2 FQNNGV. In DNA form, the CDR3 reads TGTGCCAGCAGCTTAGCTAGGACACGGAACTACGAGCAGTACTTC. Translated: CASSLARTRNYEQYF.

The rearrangement uses TRBV28 and TRBJ1-5; D not resolved. CDR1 and CDR2 (germline): MDHEN, SYDVKM. This CDR3 has 15 residues. Trimming took 5 bases from V and 0 from J, leaving 11 bases between them. The CDR3: CASSRPEGSNQPQHF. In DNA, the CDR3 is TGTGCCAGCAGTCGTCCCGAGGGTAGCAATCAGCCCCAGCATTTT.

The rearrangement joins TRBV28 to TRBJ2-3; 16 nucleotides agree with TRBD2. This CDR3 spans 19 amino acids. V shed 5 bases and J 0 bases; nucleotides not matched to a gene: 8. The germline gives CDR1 MDHEN, CDR2 SYDVKM. The CDR3 region has the DNA TGTGCCAGCAGTCCCCCGGGACTAGCGGGGGGGACAAGCACAGATACGCAGTATTTT. It specifies CASSPPGLAGGTSTDTQYF.

This clone has a handful of counts. The rearrangement joins TRBV9 to TRBJ1-6; perhaps TRBD1 as D (5 bases). Trimming removed 3 bases at V and 9 bases at J, with 13 bases between. Germline V CDR1 and CDR2: SGDLS, YYNGEE. The CDR3 totals 14 residues. CDR3 in amino acids: CASSGGTGFSPLHF. The CDR3 DNA reads TGTGCCAGCAGCGGGGGAACAGGCTTTTCACCCCTCCACTTT.

The genes are TRBV7-7 and TRBJ2-7; 8 bases map to TRBD1. The CDR3 loop spans 13 amino acids. Germline CDR1 is SSHAT and CDR2 is FNYEAQ (reference sequence). V dropped 5 bases and J dropped 9; count of bases not matched to a gene: 9. CDR3 loop: CASSPGQGGVQYF. The CDR3 bases are TGTGCCAGCAGCCCAGGACAGGGAGGAGTGCAGTACTTC. The full variable domain, with the rest looked up from reference TRBV7-7 and TRBJ2-7, is GAGVSQSPRYKVTKRGQDVTLRCDPISSHATLYWYQQALGQGPEFLTYFNYEAQPDKSGLPSDRFSAERPEGSISTLTIQRTEQRDSAMYRCASSPGQGGVQYFGPGTRLTVT.